This is a list of T cell receptor beta chains from one sample in a study of radiotherapy plus CTLA-4 blockade in lung cancer. Produced via immunoSEQ multiplex PCR; TCRdb's table is partial and in-frame only. The repertoire holds tens of thousands of clones, with roughly four fifths as singletons. Specimen: peripheral blood, collected from a patient treated with radiotherapy plus ipilimumab. The receptors derive from a human donor with non-small cell lung cancer who had stable disease on radiotherapy plus ipilimumab. The CDR3 runs from the conserved cysteine through the conserved F or W. D genes are given only for firm matches. The size entry is marked missing in some rows and otherwise reads once, few, many or a size class.

j_gene,abundance,d_gene,v_gene,CDR3aa,CDR3nt
TRBJ2-2,NA,NA,TRBV30,CAWKRGFAGELFF,TGTGCCTGGAAAAGGGGGTTCGCCGGGGAGCTGTTTTTT
TRBJ1-2,NA,TRBD1,TRBV6-1,CASSGLQGANAGYTF,TGTGCCAGCAGTGGCCTACAGGGGGCGAACGCCGGCTACACCTTC
TRBJ1-1,once,TRBD1,TRBV2,CASRAGTVNTEAFF,TGTGCCAGCAGAGCCGGGACAGTTAACACTGAAGCTTTCTTT
TRBJ1-5,NA,TRBD1,TRBV19,CASRDRGNNQPQHF,TGTGCCAGTAGGGACAGGGGTAACAATCAGCCCCAGCATTTT
TRBJ2-2,NA,TRBD1,TRBV18,CASSPIGQGYTGELFF,TGTGCCAGCTCACCGATCGGACAGGGATACACCGGGGAGCTGTTTTTT
TRBJ1-4,NA,NA,TRBV18,CASSSNRESWEKLFF,TGTGCCAGCTCGTCGAACAGGGAAAGCTGGGAAAAACTGTTTTTT
TRBJ2-1,few,TRBD2,TRBV5-1,CASSLGLAGEEQFF,TGCGCCAGCAGCTTGGGGCTAGCGGGAGAAGAGCAGTTCTTC
TRBJ2-1,NA,TRBD2,TRBV5-6,CASSFWLAGGNEQFF,TGTGCCAGCAGCTTCTGGCTAGCGGGGGGTAATGAGCAGTTCTTC
TRBJ1-4,NA,NA,TRBV5-1,CASSLDRVNEKLFF,TGCGCCAGCAGCTTGGACAGGGTGAATGAAAAACTGTTTTTT
TRBJ1-4,few,NA,TRBV5-8,CASSARIDEKLFF,TGTGCCAGCAGCGCTCGGATTGATGAAAAACTGTTTTTT
TRBJ1-4,once,NA,TRBV30,CAWGTGTDREVLFF,TGTGCCTGGGGGACCGGGACCGATCGTGAAGTCCTGTTTTTT
TRBJ2-2,NA,NA,TRBV11-2,CASSLGGYAGELFF,TGTGCCAGCAGCTTAGGAGGTTACGCCGGGGAGCTGTTTTTT
TRBJ1-5,NA,NA,TRBV19,CASSIDIGANQPQHF,TGTGCCAGTAGTATAGATATAGGGGCCAATCAGCCCCAGCATTTT
TRBJ2-3,NA,NA,TRBV5-1,CASSLPGSTDTQYF,TGCGCCAGCAGCTTGCCAGGGAGCACAGATACGCAGTATTTT
TRBJ1-1,NA,NA,TRBV21-1,CASRIGLANTEAFF,TGTGCCAGCAGAATAGGGTTGGCGAACACTGAAGCTTTCTTT
TRBJ2-3,NA,TRBD2,TRBV6-1,CASSEEAGVVTDTQYF,TGTGCCAGCAGTGAAGAGGCGGGGGTAGTCACAGATACGCAGTATTTT
TRBJ2-6,NA,TRBD1,TRBV5-1,CASSVGQGAGANVLTF,TGCGCCAGCAGCGTTGGACAGGGGGCTGGGGCCAACGTCCTGACTTTC
TRBJ1-1,few,NA,TRBV19,CASKSTRTANTEAFF,TGTGCCAGTAAGTCCACTAGGACAGCGAACACTGAAGCTTTCTTT
TRBJ1-5,few,TRBD1,TRBV7-9,CASSPGGDQPQHF,TGTGCCAGCAGCCCAGGGGGGGATCAGCCCCAGCATTTT
TRBJ1-6,NA,NA,TRBV6-6,CASSYSNSGNSPLHF,TGTGCCAGCAGTTACTCGAATTCGGGAAATTCACCCCTCCACTTT
TRBJ2-7,NA,NA,TRBV15,CATSRDRDEQYF,TGTGCCACCAGCAGAGATAGAGACGAGCAGTACTTC
TRBJ2-1,once,TRBD2,TRBV10-3,CAISDYVLAGSTGFF,TGTGCCATCAGTGATTATGTACTAGCGGGTTCCACCGGCTTCTTC
TRBJ1-5,NA,NA,TRBV5-5,CASSLGQYHQPQHF,TGTGCCAGCAGCTTGGGGCAGTACCATCAGCCCCAGCATTTT
TRBJ2-1,NA,NA,TRBV29-1,CSVERGTRYNEQFF,TGCAGCGTCGAGAGGGGTACGCGGTACAATGAGCAGTTCTTC
TRBJ2-4,NA,TRBD2,TRBV28,CASSFSGGVQNIQYF,TGTGCCAGCAGTTTTAGCGGGGGGGTTCAAAACATTCAGTACTTC
TRBJ1-1,NA,NA,TRBV5-4,CASSADMNTEAFF,TGTGCCAGCAGCGCAGACATGAACACTGAAGCTTTCTTT